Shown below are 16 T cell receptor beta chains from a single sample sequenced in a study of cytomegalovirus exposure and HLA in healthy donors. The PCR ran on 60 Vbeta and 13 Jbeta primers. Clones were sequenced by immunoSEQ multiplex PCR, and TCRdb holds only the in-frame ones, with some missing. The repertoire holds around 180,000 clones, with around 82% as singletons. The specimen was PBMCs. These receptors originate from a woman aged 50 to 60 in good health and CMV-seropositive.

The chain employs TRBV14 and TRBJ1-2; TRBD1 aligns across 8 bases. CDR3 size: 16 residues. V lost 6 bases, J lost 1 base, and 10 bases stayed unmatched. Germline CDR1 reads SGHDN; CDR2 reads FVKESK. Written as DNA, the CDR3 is TGTGCCAGCAGACCTTCTGGACAGGGACTTAACTATGGCTACACCTTC. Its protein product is CASRPSGQGLNYGYTF. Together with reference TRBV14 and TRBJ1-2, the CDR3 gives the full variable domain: EAGVTQFPSHSVIEKGQTVTLRCDPISGHDNLYWYRRVMGKEIKFLLHFVKESKQDESGMPNNRFLAERTGGTYSTLKVQPAELEDSGVYFCASRPSGQGLNYGYTFGSGTRLTVV.

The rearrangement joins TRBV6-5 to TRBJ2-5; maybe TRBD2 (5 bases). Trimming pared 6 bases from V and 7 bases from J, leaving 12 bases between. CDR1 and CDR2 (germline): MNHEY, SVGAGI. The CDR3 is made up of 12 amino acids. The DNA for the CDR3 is TGTGCCAGCAGCTCTAGCCTGGGGACCCAGTACTTC. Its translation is CASSSSLGTQYF.

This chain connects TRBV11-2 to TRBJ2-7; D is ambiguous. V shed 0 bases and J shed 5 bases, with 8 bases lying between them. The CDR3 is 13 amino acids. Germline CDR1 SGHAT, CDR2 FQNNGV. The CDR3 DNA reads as TGTGCCAGCAGCTTAGAAAACAACCACGAGCAGTACTTC. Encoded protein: CASSLENNHEQYF.

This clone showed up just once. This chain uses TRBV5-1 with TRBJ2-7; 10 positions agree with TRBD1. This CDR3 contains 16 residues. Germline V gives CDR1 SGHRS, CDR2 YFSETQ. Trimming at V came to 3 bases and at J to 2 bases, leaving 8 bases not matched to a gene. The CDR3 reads CASSSKTGTGAYEQYF. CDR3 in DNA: TGCGCCAGCAGCTCTAAAACGGGGACAGGGGCCTACGAGCAGTACTTC.

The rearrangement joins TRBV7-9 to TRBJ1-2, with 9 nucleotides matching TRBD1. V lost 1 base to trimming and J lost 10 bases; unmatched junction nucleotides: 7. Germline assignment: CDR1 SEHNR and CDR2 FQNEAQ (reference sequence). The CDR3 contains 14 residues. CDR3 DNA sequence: TGTGCCAGCAGCTTAGTGGGGGGACAGGGTGACTACACCTTC. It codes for CASSLVGGQGDYTF. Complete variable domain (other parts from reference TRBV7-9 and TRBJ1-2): DTGVSQNPRHKITKRGQNVTFRCDPISEHNRLYWYRQTLGQGPEFLTYFQNEAQLEKSRLLSDRFSAERPKGSFSTLEIQRTEQGDSAMYLCASSLVGGQGDYTFGSGTRLTVV.

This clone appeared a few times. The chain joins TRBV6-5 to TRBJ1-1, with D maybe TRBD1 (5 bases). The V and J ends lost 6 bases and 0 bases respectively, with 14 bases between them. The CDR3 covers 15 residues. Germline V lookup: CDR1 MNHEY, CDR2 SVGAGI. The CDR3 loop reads CASRGSGTVNTEAFF. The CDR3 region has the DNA TGTGCCAGCAGGGGGTCAGGGACTGTGAACACTGAAGCTTTCTTT.

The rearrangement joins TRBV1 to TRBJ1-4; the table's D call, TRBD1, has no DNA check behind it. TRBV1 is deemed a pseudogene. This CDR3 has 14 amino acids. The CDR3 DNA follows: TGCACCAGCAGCCGGGACAGGGCAGGTGAAAAACTGTTTTTT. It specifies CTSSRDRAGEKLFF.

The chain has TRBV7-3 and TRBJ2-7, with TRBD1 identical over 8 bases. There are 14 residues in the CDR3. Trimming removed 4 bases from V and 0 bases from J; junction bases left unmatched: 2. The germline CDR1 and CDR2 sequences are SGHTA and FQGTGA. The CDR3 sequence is CASSSGTGSYEQYF. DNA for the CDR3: TGTGCCAGCAGCTCGGGGACAGGCTCCTACGAGCAGTACTTC.

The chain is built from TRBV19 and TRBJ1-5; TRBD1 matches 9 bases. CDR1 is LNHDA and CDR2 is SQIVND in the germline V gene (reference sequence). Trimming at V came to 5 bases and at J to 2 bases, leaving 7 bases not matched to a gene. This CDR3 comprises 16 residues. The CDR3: CASSSTGGFRNQPQHF. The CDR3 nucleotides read TGTGCCAGTAGTTCTACAGGGGGCTTTCGCAATCAGCCCCAGCATTTT.

This CDR3 reads CASSPRQGAGTEAFF. In DNA, the CDR3 is TGTGCCAGCAGCCCCCGACAGGGAGCGGGCACTGAAGCTTTCTTT. This sequence joins TRBV9 and TRBJ1-1; 7 nucleotides match TRBD1. This CDR3 contains 15 residues. CDR1 is SGDLS, CDR2 YYNGEE, per germline. J gave up 4 bases and V 4 bases, and 10 bases lay outside the gene matches. The full variable domain, completed using reference TRBV9 and TRBJ1-1, is DSGVTQTPKHLITATGQRVTLRCSPRSGDLSVYWYQQSLDQGLQFLIQYYNGEERAKGNILERFSAQQFPDLHSELNLSSLELGDSALYFCASSPRQGAGTEAFFGQGTRLTVV.

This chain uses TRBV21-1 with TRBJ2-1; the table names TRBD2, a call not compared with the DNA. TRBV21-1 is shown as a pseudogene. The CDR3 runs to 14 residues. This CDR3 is CASSEPVHYNEQFF. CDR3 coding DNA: TGTGCCAGCAGCGAGCCCGTCCACTACAATGAGCAGTTCTTC.

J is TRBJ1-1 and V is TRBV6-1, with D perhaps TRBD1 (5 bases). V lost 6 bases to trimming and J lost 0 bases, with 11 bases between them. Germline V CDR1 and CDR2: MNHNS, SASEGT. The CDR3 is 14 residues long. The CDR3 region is CASRAGPLNTEAFF. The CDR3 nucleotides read TGTGCCAGCAGGGCAGGGCCCCTGAACACTGAAGCTTTCTTT.

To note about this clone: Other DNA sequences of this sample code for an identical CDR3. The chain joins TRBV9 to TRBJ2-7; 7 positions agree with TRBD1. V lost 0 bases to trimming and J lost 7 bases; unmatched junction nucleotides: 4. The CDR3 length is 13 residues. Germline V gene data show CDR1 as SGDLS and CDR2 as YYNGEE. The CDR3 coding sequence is TGTGCCAGCAGCGTAGGAACAGGGGATGAGCAGTACTTC. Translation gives CASSVGTGDEQYF. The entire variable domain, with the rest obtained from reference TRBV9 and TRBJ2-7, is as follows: DSGVTQTPKHLITATGQRVTLRCSPRSGDLSVYWYQQSLDQGLQFLIQYYNGEERAKGNILERFSAQQFPDLHSELNLSSLELGDSALYFCASSVGTGDEQYFGPGTRLTVT.

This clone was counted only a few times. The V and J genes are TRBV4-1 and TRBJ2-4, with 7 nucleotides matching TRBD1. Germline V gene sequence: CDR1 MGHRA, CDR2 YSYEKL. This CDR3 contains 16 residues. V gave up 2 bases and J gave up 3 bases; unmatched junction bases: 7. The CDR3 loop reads CASSQSTGVGKNIQYF. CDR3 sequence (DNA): TGCGCCAGCAGCCAAAGCACAGGGGTCGGCAAAAACATTCAGTACTTC.

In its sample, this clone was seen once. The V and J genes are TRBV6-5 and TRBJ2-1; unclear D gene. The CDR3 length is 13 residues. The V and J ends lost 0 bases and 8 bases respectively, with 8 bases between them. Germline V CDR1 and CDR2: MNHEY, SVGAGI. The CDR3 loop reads CASSYSMGYEQFF. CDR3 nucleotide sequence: TGTGCCAGCAGTTACTCGATGGGCTATGAGCAGTTCTTC.

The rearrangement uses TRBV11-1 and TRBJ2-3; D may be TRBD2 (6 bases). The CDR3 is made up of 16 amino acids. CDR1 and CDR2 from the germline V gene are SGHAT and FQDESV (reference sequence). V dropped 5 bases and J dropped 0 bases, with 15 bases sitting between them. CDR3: CASSASEGTSTDTQYF. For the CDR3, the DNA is TGTGCCAGCAGCGCCTCCGAGGGGACTAGCACAGATACGCAGTATTTT.